This TCR beta chain derives from a study of blood T cell repertoires in COVID-19. Study summary: Whether acute or convalescent, the COVID-19 samples came from the United States, Italy and Spain. Sources were T cells, B-cell-depleted T cells, or PBMCs; the material itself was cDNA or gDNA.

Original processing methods: Nucleated cell number was recorded as an estimate derived from reference gene primer amplification. Measured with immunoSEQ multiplex PCR; TCRdb has only the in-frame clones, and not every one. V, J and clone size derive from that table, while D and trimming were established from the DNA sequence. The profile shows roughly 250,000 clones, approximately 85% of them singletons. V lost 6 bases, J lost 5 bases, and 16 bases lay in between. The CDR3 length is 14 residues. The germline CDR1 and CDR2 sequences are SEHNR and FQNEAQ (reference sequence). The TCR was taken from an older woman with active or convalescent COVID-19. Sequencing used peripheral blood. The chain joins TRBV7-9 to TRBJ2-5; D possibly corresponds to TRBD2 (6 bases). CDR3 amino acids: CASRGLIAAETQYF. The CDR3, as DNA: TGTGCCAGCAGAGGGTTAATAGCGGCGGAGACCCAGTACTTC. Drawing the rest from reference TRBV7-9 and TRBJ2-5, the complete variable domain is DTGVSQNPRHKITKRGQNVTFRCDPISEHNRLYWYRQTLGQGPEFLTYFQNEAQLEKSRLLSDRFSAERPKGSFSTLEIQRTEQGDSAMYLCASRGLIAAETQYFGPGTRLLVL.